This T cell receptor beta chain was obtained from a study of tumor and adjacent non-tumor tissue in lung cancer (dated by TCRdb to between 2018 and 2020). In the study overall: The cohort included some 11 adenocarcinoma, a couple of squamous cell carcinoma and 1 small cell lung cancer patients. The roughly 15 enrolled patients, of whom around 10 were men and 5 were women, were aged about 31 to 85 years and were diagnosed with TNM stage I to III disease. In total, sequencing yielded 125,075,908 productive TCRbeta reads, which works out to an average of approximately 4.2 million reads per sample. The study compared bulk TCRbeta repertoires between lung tumor tissue and matched distant non-tumor lung tissue from 15 lung cancer patients. Over 25 paired specimens, one tumor and one normal lung sample per patient, were profiled by TCRbeta CDR3 sequencing. Summary of the overall study and its limitations: Peripheral blood was not sequenced, so blood TCRbeta repertoires in these lung cancer patients were not examined. Significantly higher TCR diversity (inverse Simpson) was observed in tumor tissue than in normal lung tissue (about 410 vs 180, P = 0.0075, Mann-Whitney U test). The top 100 clones accounted for a significantly larger cumulative portion of the repertoire in normal lung than in tumor tissue. Neither the sequencing platform nor unique molecular identifiers are mentioned in the methods. Only around 14 patients were in the cohort, and the authors stated that larger samples and more detailed clinical data are needed. TCR diversity was significantly higher in younger patients, and higher tumor TCR diversity was associated with shorter overall and disease-free survival.

The CDR3 runs 15 residues from the cysteine to the phenylalanine. Just the 45-base CDR3 DNA is kept, in frame starting at base 1. CDR1 and CDR2 were assigned from the germline V gene (reference sequence) as SGHKS and YYEKEE. In the case of this clonotype: Its antigen remains unidentified. At one end, the junction sequence differs from germline, possibly due to a read error.

Libraries were constructed by multiplex PCR. The instrument was an Illumina HiSeq 2500. TCRbeta libraries were constructed through three rounds of nested PCR with primers (Table S4) according to protocols modified from ARM-PCR. PCR products of 200-500 bp were gel-excised and purified with the QIAquick gel extraction kit before sequencing. Per the original workflow: Reads were cleaned using Trimmomatic, were merged into complete CDR3 sequences using FLASH, and were assigned to V(D)J germline segments using MiTCR. VDJtools was used to compute clonal diversity as the inverse Simpson's index. In-frame sequences without a premature stop codon were defined as productive reads. In-frame beta chains were kept once TCRdb had trimmed the public reads at Q25 with fastp and called clones with MiXCR. For every CDR3 protein sequence, its rows merge into one entry that carries the most common genes and DNA. These V and J calls derive from TCRdb rather than the authors' analysis. Within this sample are roughly 150,000 distinct CDR3 sequences, with approximately 72% of them counted one time only. 18% of the sample is taken by the ten largest.

RNA was isolated from bulk, unsorted tissue, and RNA quality was assessed with a NanoDrop ND-1000 and an Agilent 2100. All donors had newly diagnosed lung cancer, had not received prior chemotherapy, and were admitted for thoracic surgery in China between August and November 2014. Patients who had received previous radiotherapy or chemotherapy, or who had another concurrent cancer, were excluded from the study. Pieces of surgical tissue measuring roughly 1-2.1 cm3 were kept in RNAlater solution and held at -80 degrees C until needed. Sequencing used lung tumor tissue. Rearrangement joined TRBV5-5 to TRBJ2-7, with the D call tentatively TRBD1 or TRBD2, each fitting 6 bases. This receptor was taken from a man aged 55 to 70 with small cell lung cancer. The DNA sequence follows: TGTGCCAGCACCTTGGAAGGGGGGCGCTCTCTCAAGCAGTACTTC. Its protein is CASTLEGGRSLKQYF.